What follows are 2 T cell receptor beta chains derived from one specimen sequenced in a study of cytomegalovirus exposure and HLA in healthy donors. Researchers ran the PCR with 60 Vbeta and 13 Jbeta primers. Some clones are missing from TCRdb's copy, which holds only in-frame ones; the method was immunoSEQ multiplex PCR. Of fewer than 200,000 clones detected, around 68% appear once; the ten largest clones hold approximately 1.3%. Material for sequencing was PBMCs. The receptor set was obtained from a man over 45 in good health and CMV-seronegative.

The V gene is TRBV7-2, the J gene TRBJ1-3, with D possibly being TRBD1 (6 bases). CDR3 length: 17 amino acids. The V end lost 5 bases, the J end lost 0 bases, and 17 bases lay between the germline ends. Germline V CDR1 and CDR2: SGHTA, FQGNSA. The CDR3 loop is CASSPQAGGPSGNTIYF. For the CDR3, the DNA is TGTGCCAGCAGCCCCCAGGCCGGGGGGCCCTCTGGAAACACCATATATTTT.

This clone was seen a handful of times. This chain links TRBV5-5 with TRBJ2-5, with TRBD2 matching 10 bases. Germline V CDR1 and CDR2: SGHKS, YYEKEE (reference sequence). This CDR3 spans 16 amino acids. After removal of 0 bases from V and 1 base from J, the junction contained 3 bases not matched to a gene. CDR3 region: CASSLAERGGQETQYF. CDR3 DNA: TGTGCCAGCAGCTTGGCCGAGCGGGGGGGCCAAGAGACCCAGTACTTC.